Listed below are T cell receptor beta chains from one sample, sequenced in a study of blood T cell repertoires in COVID-19. Produced via immunoSEQ multiplex PCR; TCRdb's table is partial and in-frame only. The sample consists of some 220,000 clones, 80% of them appearing once. The specimen sequenced was peripheral blood. The receptors shown here come from a woman aged 70-85 years with acute or convalescent COVID-19. Each CDR3 is given with its conserved first and last residue. Each record gives: D gene, clone size, J gene, V gene, CDR3 protein, CDR3 DNA. The D gene is left open where the match is weak. Expanded clones get a size class; other rows say once, few or many, or leave the size out.

D gene: TRBD2
clone size: once
J gene: TRBJ2-5
V gene: TRBV18
CDR3 protein: CASSSGLAVGETQYF
CDR3 DNA: TGTGCCAGCTCGTCCGGACTAGCGGTAGGAGAGACCCAGTACTTC

D gene: TRBD2
clone size: -
J gene: TRBJ2-3
V gene: TRBV5-1
CDR3 protein: CASSHGLAVGNTDTQYF
CDR3 DNA: TGCGCCAGCAGCCACGGACTAGCAGTAGGGAACACAGATACGCAGTATTTT

D gene: TRBD2
clone size: -
J gene: TRBJ2-5
V gene: TRBV19
CDR3 protein: CASSIGLAGAQRAQETQYF
CDR3 DNA: TGTGCCAGTAGTATCGGACTAGCGGGGGCCCAAAGAGCTCAAGAGACCCAGTACTTC

D gene: TRBD2
clone size: few
J gene: TRBJ2-3
V gene: TRBV19
CDR3 protein: CATVAGGLQDTQYF
CDR3 DNA: TGTGCCACTGTAGCGGGGGGGCTCCAAGATACGCAGTATTTT

D gene: -
clone size: -
J gene: TRBJ2-2
V gene: TRBV28
CDR3 protein: CASSFSQVQQDPYTGELFF
CDR3 DNA: TGTGCCAGCAGTTTCTCACAGGTTCAACAGGATCCTTACACCGGGGAGCTGTTTTTT

D gene: TRBD2
clone size: few
J gene: TRBJ2-3
V gene: TRBV11-2
CDR3 protein: CASSLELAGDTDTQYF
CDR3 DNA: TGTGCCAGCAGCTTAGAACTAGCGGGGGACACAGATACGCAGTATTTT

D gene: -
clone size: few
J gene: TRBJ1-2
V gene: TRBV29-1
CDR3 protein: CSVGGQDYGYTF
CDR3 DNA: TGCAGCGTTGGGGGCCAAGACTATGGCTACACCTTC

D gene: -
clone size: -
J gene: TRBJ2-3
V gene: TRBV18
CDR3 protein: CASSPPLQGPDTQYF
CDR3 DNA: TGTGCCAGCTCACCACCGTTACAGGGCCCAGATACGCAGTATTTT

D gene: -
clone size: few
J gene: TRBJ2-5
V gene: TRBV19
CDR3 protein: CASPLLAVGQETQYF
CDR3 DNA: TGTGCCAGTCCTCTACTAGCCGTGGGCCAAGAGACCCAGTACTTC

D gene: TRBD2
clone size: -
J gene: TRBJ2-2
V gene: TRBV7-6
CDR3 protein: CASSLRHSGGLNTGELFF
CDR3 DNA: TGTGCCAGCAGCCTAAGACATAGCGGGGGCCTCAACACCGGGGAGCTGTTTTTT

D gene: TRBD1
clone size: -
J gene: TRBJ2-1
V gene: TRBV7-6
CDR3 protein: CASSLLGQPLGEQFF
CDR3 DNA: TGTGCCAGCAGCTTATTGGGACAGCCTCTGGGTGAGCAGTTCTTC

D gene: -
clone size: -
J gene: TRBJ1-1
V gene: TRBV30
CDR3 protein: CAWSAITEAFF
CDR3 DNA: TGTGCCTGGAGTGCCATCACTGAAGCTTTCTTT

D gene: TRBD1
clone size: -
J gene: TRBJ2-1
V gene: TRBV18
CDR3 protein: CASSAMTPGQGRNEQFF
CDR3 DNA: TGTGCCAGCTCAGCAATGACCCCGGGACAGGGGAGGAATGAGCAGTTCTTC

D gene: TRBD1
clone size: once
J gene: TRBJ1-1
V gene: TRBV6-5
CDR3 protein: CASSTGTGYTEAFF
CDR3 DNA: TGTGCCAGCAGCACCGGGACAGGATATACTGAAGCTTTCTTT

D gene: -
clone size: -
J gene: TRBJ2-1
V gene: TRBV2
CDR3 protein: CASSASESSYNEQFF
CDR3 DNA: TGTGCCAGCAGTGCTAGCGAGAGCTCCTACAATGAGCAGTTCTTC

D gene: -
clone size: -
J gene: TRBJ1-6
V gene: TRBV30
CDR3 protein: CAWSGAVNSPLHF
CDR3 DNA: TGTGCCTGGAGTGGGGCAGTGAATTCACCCCTCCACTTT

D gene: TRBD1
clone size: -
J gene: TRBJ1-4
V gene: TRBV29-1
CDR3 protein: CSVGQGGNEKLFF
CDR3 DNA: TGCAGCGTAGGACAGGGGGGGAATGAAAAACTGTTTTTT

D gene: -
clone size: -
J gene: TRBJ2-7
V gene: TRBV19
CDR3 protein: CASSPWGRGEQYF
CDR3 DNA: TGTGCCAGTAGTCCTTGGGGGCGCGGCGAGCAGTACTTC

D gene: TRBD1
clone size: many
J gene: TRBJ1-6
V gene: TRBV11-2
CDR3 protein: CASSLEAGGYNSPLHF
CDR3 DNA: TGTGCCAGCAGCTTAGAGGCAGGGGGGTATAATTCACCCCTCCACTTT

D gene: -
clone size: once
J gene: TRBJ1-4
V gene: TRBV7-2
CDR3 protein: CASSPRQVSNEKLFF
CDR3 DNA: TGTGCCAGCAGCCCTCGACAGGTCTCTAATGAAAAACTGTTTTTT

D gene: -
clone size: -
J gene: TRBJ2-5
V gene: TRBV7-3
CDR3 protein: CASSLMGQGSQETQYF
CDR3 DNA: TGTGCCAGCAGCTTAATGGGTCAGGGCTCCCAAGAGACCCAGTACTTC

D gene: -
clone size: -
J gene: TRBJ1-2
V gene: TRBV6-4
CDR3 protein: CASSPSPGVGYTF
CDR3 DNA: TGTGCCAGCAGCCCCAGCCCGGGGGTTGGCTACACCTTC

D gene: -
clone size: -
J gene: TRBJ1-5
V gene: TRBV19
CDR3 protein: CASSIGRAQPQHF
CDR3 DNA: TGTGCCAGTAGTATCGGCAGGGCTCAGCCCCAGCATTTT

D gene: -
clone size: -
J gene: TRBJ1-3
V gene: TRBV18
CDR3 protein: CASSPLGSGNTIYF
CDR3 DNA: TGTGCCAGCTCACCACTCGGGTCCGGAAACACCATATATTTT

D gene: -
clone size: -
J gene: TRBJ1-1
V gene: TRBV5-1
CDR3 protein: CASSFQATNTEAFF
CDR3 DNA: TGCGCCAGCAGCTTCCAGGCGACGAACACTGAAGCTTTCTTT

D gene: TRBD1
clone size: -
J gene: TRBJ2-7
V gene: TRBV6-5
CDR3 protein: CASSYDPGQGTKQYF
CDR3 DNA: TGTGCCAGCAGTTACGATCCGGGACAGGGGACGAAGCAGTACTTC

D gene: -
clone size: -
J gene: TRBJ1-3
V gene: TRBV27
CDR3 protein: CASMILAGTGNTIYF
CDR3 DNA: TGTGCCAGCATGATCCTTGCAGGGACTGGAAACACCATATATTTT

D gene: TRBD1
clone size: few
J gene: TRBJ2-1
V gene: TRBV19
CDR3 protein: CASSLTSTGLGADEQFF
CDR3 DNA: TGTGCCAGTAGTTTAACATCGACAGGGTTGGGTGCGGATGAGCAGTTCTTC

D gene: -
clone size: -
J gene: TRBJ2-5
V gene: TRBV30
CDR3 protein: CAWSVRMGTETQYF
CDR3 DNA: TGTGCCTGGAGTGTACGAATGGGGACTGAGACCCAGTACTTC

D gene: TRBD1
clone size: -
J gene: TRBJ1-2
V gene: TRBV9
CDR3 protein: CASSVDRDSRGGYTF
CDR3 DNA: TGTGCCAGCAGCGTAGACCGGGACAGTAGAGGTGGCTACACCTTC

D gene: -
clone size: -
J gene: TRBJ1-2
V gene: TRBV6-6
CDR3 protein: CASSSLGQRDNYGYTF
CDR3 DNA: TGTGCCAGCAGTTCCTTGGGGCAGCGAGATAACTATGGCTACACCTTC

D gene: TRBD2
clone size: -
J gene: TRBJ2-1
V gene: TRBV3-1/TRBV3-2
CDR3 protein: CASSQGGEGEQFF
CDR3 DNA: TGTGCCAGCAGCCAAGGAGGGGAGGGTGAGCAGTTCTTC

D gene: -
clone size: -
J gene: TRBJ1-1
V gene: TRBV6-5
CDR3 protein: CASIIRGMNTEAFF
CDR3 DNA: TGTGCCAGCATCATCAGAGGGATGAACACTGAAGCTTTCTTT

D gene: TRBD2
clone size: -
J gene: TRBJ2-5
V gene: TRBV5-4
CDR3 protein: CASTPGLAGQETQYF
CDR3 DNA: TGTGCCAGCACCCCGGGACTAGCGGGGCAAGAGACCCAGTACTTC

D gene: TRBD1
clone size: -
J gene: TRBJ2-2
V gene: TRBV5-1
CDR3 protein: CASSPGTGAAGELFF
CDR3 DNA: TGCGCCAGCAGCCCAGGGACAGGGGCCGCCGGGGAGCTGTTTTTT

D gene: TRBD2
clone size: -
J gene: TRBJ2-1
V gene: TRBV3-1/TRBV3-2
CDR3 protein: CASIKGLAGVGSEQFF
CDR3 DNA: TGTGCCAGCATCAAGGGGCTAGCGGGGGTCGGCAGTGAGCAGTTCTTC

D gene: TRBD2
clone size: -
J gene: TRBJ2-2
V gene: TRBV4-2
CDR3 protein: CASSQDSIRGGWTGELFF
CDR3 DNA: TGTGCCAGCAGCCAAGATAGCATACGGGGGGGCTGGACCGGGGAGCTGTTTTTT

D gene: -
clone size: -
J gene: TRBJ1-1
V gene: TRBV30
CDR3 protein: CAWRNLQERTEAFF
CDR3 DNA: TGTGCCTGGAGGAACCTACAGGAACGCACTGAAGCTTTCTTT

D gene: -
clone size: -
J gene: TRBJ2-2
V gene: TRBV5-1
CDR3 protein: CASSFRDTGELFF
CDR3 DNA: TGCGCCAGCAGCTTCAGGGACACCGGGGAGCTGTTTTTT